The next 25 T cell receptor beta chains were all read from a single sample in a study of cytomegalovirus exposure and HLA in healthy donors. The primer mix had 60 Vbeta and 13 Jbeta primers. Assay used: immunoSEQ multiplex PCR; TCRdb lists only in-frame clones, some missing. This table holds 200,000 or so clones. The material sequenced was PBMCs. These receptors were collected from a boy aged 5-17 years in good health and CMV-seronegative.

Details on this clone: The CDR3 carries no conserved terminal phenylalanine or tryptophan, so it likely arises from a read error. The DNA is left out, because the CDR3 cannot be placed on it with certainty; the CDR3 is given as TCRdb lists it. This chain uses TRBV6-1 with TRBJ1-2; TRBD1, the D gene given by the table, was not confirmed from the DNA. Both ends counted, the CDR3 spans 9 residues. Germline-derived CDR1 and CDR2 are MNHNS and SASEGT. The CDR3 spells CASSRGQPS.

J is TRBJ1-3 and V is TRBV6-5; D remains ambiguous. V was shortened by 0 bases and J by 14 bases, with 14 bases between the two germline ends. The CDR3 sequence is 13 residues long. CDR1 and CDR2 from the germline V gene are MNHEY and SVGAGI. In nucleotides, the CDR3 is TGTGCCAGCAGTTACTCGATTGAACGGGTCCTATATTTT. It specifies CASSYSIERVLYF.

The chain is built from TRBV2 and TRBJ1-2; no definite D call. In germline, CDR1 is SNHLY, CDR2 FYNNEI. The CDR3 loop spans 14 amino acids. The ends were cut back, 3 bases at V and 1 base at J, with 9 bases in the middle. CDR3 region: CASSERAVNYGYTF. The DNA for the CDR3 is TGTGCCAGCAGTGAGCGGGCGGTTAACTATGGCTACACCTTC.

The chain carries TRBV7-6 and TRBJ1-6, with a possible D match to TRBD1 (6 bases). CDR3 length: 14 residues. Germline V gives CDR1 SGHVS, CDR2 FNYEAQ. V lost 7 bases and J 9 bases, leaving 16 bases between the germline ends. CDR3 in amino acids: CASTLRQATSPLHF. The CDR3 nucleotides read TGTGCCAGCACCCTCAGACAGGCTACTTCACCCCTCCACTTT.

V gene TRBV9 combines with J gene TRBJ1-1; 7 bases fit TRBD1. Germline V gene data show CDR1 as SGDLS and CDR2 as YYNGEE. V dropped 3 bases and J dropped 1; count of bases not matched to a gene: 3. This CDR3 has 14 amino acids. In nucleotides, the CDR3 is TGTGCCAGCAGCGAACCAGGGGGGAACACTGAAGCTTTCTTT. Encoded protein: CASSEPGGNTEAFF.

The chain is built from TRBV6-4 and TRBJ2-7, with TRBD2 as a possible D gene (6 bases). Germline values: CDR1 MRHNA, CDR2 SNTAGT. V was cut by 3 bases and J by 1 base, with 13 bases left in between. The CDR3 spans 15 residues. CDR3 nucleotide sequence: TGTGCCAGCAGTGAAGGCGCGGGGAGGTCCTACGAGCAGTACTTC. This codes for CASSEGAGRSYEQYF.

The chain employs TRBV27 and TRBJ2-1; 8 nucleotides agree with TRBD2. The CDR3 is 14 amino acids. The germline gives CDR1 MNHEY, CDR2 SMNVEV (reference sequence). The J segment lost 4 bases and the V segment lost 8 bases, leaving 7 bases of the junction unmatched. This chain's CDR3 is CASRISSGYNEQFF. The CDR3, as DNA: TGTGCCAGCCGTATCTCTAGCGGGTACAATGAGCAGTTCTTC.

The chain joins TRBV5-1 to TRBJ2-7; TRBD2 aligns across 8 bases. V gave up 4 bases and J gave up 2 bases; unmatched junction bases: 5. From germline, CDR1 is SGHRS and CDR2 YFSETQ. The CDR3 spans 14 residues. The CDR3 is CASSPTGGPYEQYF. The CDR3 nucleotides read TGCGCCAGCAGCCCTACGGGGGGGCCCTACGAGCAGTACTTC.

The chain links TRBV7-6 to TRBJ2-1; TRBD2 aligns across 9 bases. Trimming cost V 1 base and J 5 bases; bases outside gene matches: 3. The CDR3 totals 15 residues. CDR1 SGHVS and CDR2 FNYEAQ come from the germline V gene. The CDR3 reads CASSLVRGGHNEQFF. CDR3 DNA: TGTGCCAGCAGCTTAGTGCGGGGGGGCCACAATGAGCAGTTCTTC.

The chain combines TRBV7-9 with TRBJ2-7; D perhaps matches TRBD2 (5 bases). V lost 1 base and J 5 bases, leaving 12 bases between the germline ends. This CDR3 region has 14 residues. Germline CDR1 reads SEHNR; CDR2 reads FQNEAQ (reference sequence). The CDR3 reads CASSLVPGSNEQYF. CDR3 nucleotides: TGTGCCAGCAGCTTAGTGCCGGGGAGTAACGAGCAGTACTTC.

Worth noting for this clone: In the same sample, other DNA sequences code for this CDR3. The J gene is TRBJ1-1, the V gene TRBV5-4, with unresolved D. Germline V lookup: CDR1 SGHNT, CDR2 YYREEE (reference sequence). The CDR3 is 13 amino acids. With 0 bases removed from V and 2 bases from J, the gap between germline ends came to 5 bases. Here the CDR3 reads CASSLGGNTEAFF. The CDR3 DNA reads TGTGCCAGCAGCTTGGGAGGCAACACTGAAGCTTTCTTT.

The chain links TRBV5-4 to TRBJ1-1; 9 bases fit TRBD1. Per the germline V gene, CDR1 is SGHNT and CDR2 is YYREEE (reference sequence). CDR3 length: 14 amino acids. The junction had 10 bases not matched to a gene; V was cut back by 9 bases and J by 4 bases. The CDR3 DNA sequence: TGTGCCAATGAGGACAGGGGCAGTTCCACTGAAGCTTTCTTT. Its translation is CANEDRGSSTEAFF.

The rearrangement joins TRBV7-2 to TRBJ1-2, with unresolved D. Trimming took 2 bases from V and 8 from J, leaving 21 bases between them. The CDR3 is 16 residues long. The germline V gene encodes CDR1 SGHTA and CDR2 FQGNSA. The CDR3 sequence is CASSLFSVVLRGGYTF. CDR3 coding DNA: TGTGCCAGCAGCTTATTCTCGGTGGTCCTACGCGGAGGCTACACCTTC.

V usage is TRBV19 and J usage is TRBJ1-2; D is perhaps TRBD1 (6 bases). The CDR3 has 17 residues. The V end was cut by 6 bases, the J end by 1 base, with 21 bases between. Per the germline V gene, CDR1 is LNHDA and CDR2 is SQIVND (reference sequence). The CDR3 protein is CASRPNNQGYGNYGYTF. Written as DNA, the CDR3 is TGTGCCAGTAGGCCCAATAATCAGGGGTATGGTAACTATGGCTACACCTTC. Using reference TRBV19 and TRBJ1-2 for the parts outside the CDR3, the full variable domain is DGGITQSPKYLFRKEGQNVTLSCEQNLNHDAMYWYRQDPGQGLRLIYYSQIVNDFQKGDIAEGYSVSREKKESFPLTVTSAQKNPTAFYLCASRPNNQGYGNYGYTFGSGTRLTVV.

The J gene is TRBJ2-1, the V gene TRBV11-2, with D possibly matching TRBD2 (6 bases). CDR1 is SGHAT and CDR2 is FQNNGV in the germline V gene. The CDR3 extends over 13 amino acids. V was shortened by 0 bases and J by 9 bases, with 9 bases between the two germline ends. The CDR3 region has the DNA TGTGCCAGCAGCTTAGATCGGAGGGGTGAGCAGTTCTTC. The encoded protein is CASSLDRRGEQFF. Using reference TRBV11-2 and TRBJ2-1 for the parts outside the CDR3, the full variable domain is EAGVAQSPRYKIIEKRQSVAFWCNPISGHATLYWYQQILGQGPKLLIQFQNNGVVDDSQLPKDRFSAERLKGVDSTLKIQPAKLEDSAVYLCASSLDRRGEQFFGPGTRLTVL.

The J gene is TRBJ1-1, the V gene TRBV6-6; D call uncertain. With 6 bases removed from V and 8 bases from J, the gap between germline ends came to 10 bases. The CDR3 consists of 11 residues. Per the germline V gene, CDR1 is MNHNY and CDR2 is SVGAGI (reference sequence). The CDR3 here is CASRESGEAFF. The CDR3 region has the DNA TGTGCCAGCAGAGAGTCAGGAGAAGCTTTCTTT.

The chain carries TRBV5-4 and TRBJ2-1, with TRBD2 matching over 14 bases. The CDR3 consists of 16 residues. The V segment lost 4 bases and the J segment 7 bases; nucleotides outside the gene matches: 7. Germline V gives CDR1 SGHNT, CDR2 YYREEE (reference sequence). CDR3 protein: CASSDGTSGGGNEQFF. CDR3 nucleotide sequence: TGTGCCAGCAGCGACGGGACTAGCGGGGGCGGGAATGAGCAGTTCTTC.

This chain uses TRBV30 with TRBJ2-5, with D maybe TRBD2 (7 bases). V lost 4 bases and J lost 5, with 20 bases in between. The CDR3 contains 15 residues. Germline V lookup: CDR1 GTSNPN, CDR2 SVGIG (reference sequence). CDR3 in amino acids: CAWKRGAVHKETQYF. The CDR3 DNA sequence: TGTGCCTGGAAACGGGGGGCGGTACACAAGGAGACCCAGTACTTC.

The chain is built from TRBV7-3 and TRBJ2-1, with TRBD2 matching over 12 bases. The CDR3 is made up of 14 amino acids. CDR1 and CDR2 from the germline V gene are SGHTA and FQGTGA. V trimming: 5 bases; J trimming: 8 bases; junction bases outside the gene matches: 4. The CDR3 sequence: CASSASGGAYEQFF. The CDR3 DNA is TGTGCCAGCAGCGCTAGCGGGGGGGCTTATGAGCAGTTCTTC. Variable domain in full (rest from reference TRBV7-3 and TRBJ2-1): GAGVSQTPSNKVTEKGKYVELRCDPISGHTALYWYRQSLGQGPEFLIYFQGTGAADDSGLPNDRFFAVRPEGSVSTLKIQRTERGDSAVYLCASSASGGAYEQFFGPGTRLTVL.

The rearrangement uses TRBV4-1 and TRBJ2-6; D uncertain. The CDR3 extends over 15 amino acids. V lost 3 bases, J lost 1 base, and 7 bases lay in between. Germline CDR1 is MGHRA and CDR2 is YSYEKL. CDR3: CASSQTGSGANVLTF. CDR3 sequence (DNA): TGCGCCAGCAGCCAGACGGGTTCTGGGGCCAACGTCCTGACTTTC.

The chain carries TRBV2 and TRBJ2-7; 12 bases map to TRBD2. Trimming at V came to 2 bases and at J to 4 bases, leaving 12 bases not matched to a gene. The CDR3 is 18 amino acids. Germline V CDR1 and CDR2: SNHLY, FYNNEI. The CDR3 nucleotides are TGTGCCAGCAGTGAACAGTACGGAGGACTAGCGGGGAAGTACGAGCAGTACTTC. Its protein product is CASSEQYGGLAGKYEQYF.

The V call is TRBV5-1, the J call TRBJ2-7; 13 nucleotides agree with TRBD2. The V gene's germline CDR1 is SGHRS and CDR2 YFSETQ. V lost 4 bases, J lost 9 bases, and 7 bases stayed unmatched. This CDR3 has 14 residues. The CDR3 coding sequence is TGCGCCAGCAGCCCGGACGGGACTAGCGGGGTGCAGTACTTC. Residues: CASSPDGTSGVQYF. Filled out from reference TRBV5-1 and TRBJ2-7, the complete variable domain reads KAGVTQTPRYLIKTRGQQVTLSCSPISGHRSVSWYQQTPGQGLQFLFEYFSETQRNKGNFPGRFSGRQFSNSRSEMNVSTLELGDSALYLCASSPDGTSGVQYFGPGTRLTVT.

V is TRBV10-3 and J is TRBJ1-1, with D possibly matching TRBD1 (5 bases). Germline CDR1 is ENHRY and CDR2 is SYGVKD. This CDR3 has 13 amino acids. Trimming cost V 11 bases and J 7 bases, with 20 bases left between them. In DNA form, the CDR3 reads TGTGCCGTCTGTCGACAGAAAAATAGTGAAGCTTTCTTT. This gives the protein CAVCRQKNSEAFF.

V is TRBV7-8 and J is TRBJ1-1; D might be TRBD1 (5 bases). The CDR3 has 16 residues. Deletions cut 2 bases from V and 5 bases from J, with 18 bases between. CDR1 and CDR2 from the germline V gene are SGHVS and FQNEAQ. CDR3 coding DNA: TGTGCCAGCAGCTTATTGGCAGGGAGGTTTTGGACTGAAGCTTTCTTT. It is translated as CASSLLAGRFWTEAFF.

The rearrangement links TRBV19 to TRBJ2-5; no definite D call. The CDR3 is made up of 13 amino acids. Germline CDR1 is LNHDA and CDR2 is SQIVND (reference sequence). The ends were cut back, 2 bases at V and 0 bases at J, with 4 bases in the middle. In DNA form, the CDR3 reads TGTGCCAGTAGTATACTACACCAAGAGACCCAGTACTTC. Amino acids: CASSILHQETQYF.